This entry lists 18 T cell receptor beta chains sequenced from one sample in a study of OX40 agonist ivuxolimab in advanced cancers. Generated by immunoSEQ multiplex PCR, the TCRdb table keeps only in-frame clones and is missing some. The sample includes tens of thousands of clones, around 91% of them seen just once. The source material was CD4+ or CD8+ T cells sorted from blood, sampled in a trial of the OX40 agonist ivuxolimab. The receptors shown here come from an adult with an advanced solid tumor such as melanoma, head and neck, liver or kidney cancer.

The chain links TRBV25-1 to TRBJ2-5; no clear D gene. The CDR3 loop spans 15 amino acids. V was clipped by 7 bases and J by 1 base, with 16 bases between them. Looked up from germline, CDR1 is MGHDK and CDR2 is SYGVNS. The CDR3 DNA is TGTGCCAGCACCACCTGGCGGCTACCCCAAGAGACCCAGTACTTC. It encodes CASTTWRLPQETQYF.

This clone has a single count. The chain carries TRBV27 and TRBJ2-7, with D uncertain. In germline, CDR1 is MNHEY, CDR2 SMNVEV (reference sequence). V shed 4 bases and J shed 7 bases, with 14 bases lying between them. The CDR3 loop spans 13 amino acids. The CDR3 reads CASSYQAKGEQYF. DNA for the CDR3: TGTGCCAGCAGTTACCAGGCCAAAGGAGAGCAGTACTTC.

This clone appeared a single time. V is TRBV29-1 and J is TRBJ2-3; D uncertain. The germline CDR1 and CDR2 sequences are SQVTM and ANQGSEA. Trimming left V 3 bases short and J 5 bases short, with 15 bases between. The CDR3 sequence is 14 residues long. DNA of the CDR3: TGCAGCGTTGAGGCGACCCAGGCCGTAGATACGCAGTATTTT. Its translation: CSVEATQAVDTQYF.

CDR3 sequence reads: CASSLAGNEQFF. The CDR3 coding sequence is TGTGCCAGCAGCTTAGCAGGCAATGAGCAGTTCTTC. The genes are TRBV13 and TRBJ2-1, with D unclear. Trimming stripped 1 base from V and 6 bases from J, with 4 bases between. This CDR3 contains 12 residues. Germline V CDR1 and CDR2: PRHDT, FYEKMQ (reference sequence).

V and J are TRBV19 and TRBJ1-5; weak D call: TRBD1 (6 bases). Trimming left V 5 bases short and J 2 bases short, with 10 bases between. CDR1 is LNHDA and CDR2 is SQIVND in the germline V gene (reference sequence). The CDR3 is 14 residues long. CDR3 bases: TGTGCCAGTAGTCCAGGGGTGGGCAATCAGCCCCAGCATTTT. Its translation: CASSPGVGNQPQHF.

V is TRBV6-5 and J is TRBJ1-5; D uncertain. The CDR3 runs 14 residues. Trimming removed 5 bases at V and 1 base at J, with 9 bases between. In germline, CDR1 is MNHEY, CDR2 SVGAGI. CDR3 nucleotide sequence: TGTGCCAGCAGTGGCCTGGGCAGCAATCAGCCCCAGCATTTT. As protein: CASSGLGSNQPQHF.

The CDR3 coding sequence is TGTGCCAGTAGTGACATAGCCTATGGCTACACCTTC. Amino acids: CASSDIAYGYTF. The gene calls are TRBV19 and TRBJ1-2; the D is unclear. The CDR3 is made up of 12 amino acids. Trimming removed 5 bases from V and 4 bases from J, with 8 bases in between. Germline V CDR1 and CDR2: LNHDA, SQIVND (reference sequence).

Turning to this clone: This sample includes further DNA sequences coding for the same CDR3. The chain employs TRBV9 and TRBJ2-7, with D maybe TRBD2 (5 bases). CDR1 SGDLS and CDR2 YYNGEE come from the germline V gene. The V and J ends lost 2 bases and 3 bases respectively, with 12 bases between them. CDR3 length: 14 amino acids. The CDR3 is CASSVGGSSYEQYF. The CDR3 DNA is TGTGCCAGCAGCGTCGGAGGCTCGAGCTACGAGCAGTACTTC. The whole variable domain, filled in from reference TRBV9 and TRBJ2-7, reads DSGVTQTPKHLITATGQRVTLRCSPRSGDLSVYWYQQSLDQGLQFLIQYYNGEERAKGNILERFSAQQFPDLHSELNLSSLELGDSALYFCASSVGGSSYEQYFGPGTRLTVT.

Only one count was recorded for this clone. The chain joins TRBV30 to TRBJ2-7, with a tentative D call TRBD2 (5 bases). This CDR3 is 11 amino acids long. Trimming took off 1 base at V and 7 bases at J, with 8 bases between the two ends. Germline CDR1 is GTSNPN and CDR2 is SVGIG (reference sequence). The CDR3 nucleotides read TGTGCCTGGAGTGACTGGAGGGAGCAGTACTTC. It translates to CAWSDWREQYF. The entire variable domain, with the rest obtained from reference TRBV30 and TRBJ2-7, is as follows: SQTIHQWPATLVQPVGSPLSLECTVEGTSNPNLYWYRQAAGRGLQLLFYSVGIGQISSEVPQNLSASRPQDRQFILSSKKLLLSDSGFYLCAWSDWREQYFGPGTRLTVT.

V gene TRBV6-1 combines with J gene TRBJ2-7; D may be TRBD2 (6 bases). The CDR3 is 15 amino acids. Trimming shortened V by 6 bases and J by 1 base, and 16 bases separated the two germline ends. Germline values: CDR1 MNHNS, CDR2 SASEGT. The CDR3 region is CASSSWTGTSYEQYF. The CDR3 region has the DNA TGTGCCAGCAGCTCTTGGACCGGGACTTCCTACGAGCAGTACTTC.

The CDR3: CASSVWGSTDTQYF. CDR3 coding DNA: TGTGCCAGCAGCGTATGGGGAAGCACAGATACGCAGTATTTT. The chain links TRBV9 to TRBJ2-3; the D is unclear. Trimming removed 1 base from V and 0 bases from J, with 6 bases in between. From germline, CDR1 is SGDLS and CDR2 YYNGEE. This CDR3 is 14 amino acids long.

This clone has more than one count but fewer than ten. J is TRBJ1-4 and V is TRBV25-1; tentatively, D is TRBD1 (5 bases). Trimming shortened V by 5 bases and J by 15 bases, and 13 bases separated the two germline ends. This CDR3 is built from 11 residues. Germline-derived CDR1 and CDR2 are MGHDK and SYGVNS. Here the CDR3 reads CASSWGLRMFF. CDR3 coding DNA: TGTGCCAGCAGTTGGGGACTCCGCATGTTTTTT.

The V call is TRBV5-5, the J call TRBJ1-4, with D perhaps TRBD1 (5 bases). Germline CDR1 reads SGHKS; CDR2 reads YYEKEE (reference sequence). The ends were cut back, 3 bases at V and 8 bases at J, with 5 bases in the middle. This CDR3 has 11 amino acids. Here the CDR3 DNA reads TGTGCCAGCAGCTGGACAGAAAAACTGTTTTTT. Translated: CASSWTEKLFF.

To note about this clone: Other DNA sequences in this sample translate to the same CDR3. The V call is TRBV7-6, the J call TRBJ2-3; TRBD2 matches 10 bases. V shed 4 bases and J 6 bases; nucleotides not matched to a gene: 7. This CDR3 is 15 amino acids long. Germline CDR1 is SGHVS and CDR2 is FNYEAQ. CDR3 amino acids: CASSSLAGRGDTQYF. The CDR3 DNA sequence: TGTGCCAGCAGCTCACTAGCGGGGCGGGGGGATACGCAGTATTTT.

The chain links TRBV27 to TRBJ2-2; a weak D match, TRBD1 (6 bases). With 6 bases removed from V and 6 bases from J, the gap between germline ends came to 8 bases. Germline loops: CDR1 MNHEY, CDR2 SMNVEV (reference sequence). The CDR3 runs 12 residues. CDR3 sequence: CASSTGSGELFF. Written as DNA, the CDR3 is TGTGCCAGCAGCACAGGGTCCGGGGAGCTGTTTTTT.

The chain employs TRBV5-6 and TRBJ2-7; D is perhaps TRBD2 (5 bases). Per the germline V gene, CDR1 is SGHDT and CDR2 is YYEEEE. The CDR3 runs to 15 residues. V was pared by 1 base and J by 4 bases, with 15 bases between. The CDR3 region is CASSLKAGKKYEQYF. The CDR3 DNA reads TGTGCCAGCAGCTTGAAGGCCGGGAAAAAGTACGAGCAGTACTTC.

The chain joins TRBV15 to TRBJ2-2, with TRBD1 as a possible D gene (5 bases). Germline V gene data show CDR1 as LNHNV and CDR2 as YYDKDF (reference sequence). Deletions cut 3 bases from V and 4 bases from J, with 6 bases between. The CDR3 sequence is 13 residues long. CDR3 residues: CATSSGATGELFF. The CDR3 DNA follows: TGTGCCACCAGCAGTGGGGCCACCGGGGAGCTGTTTTTT.

As for this clone: The germline gene is not matched at one end of the junction; a read error may be the cause. The chain uses TRBV27 and TRBJ2-7, with D possibly TRBD2 on 6 matching bases. Per the germline V gene, CDR1 is MNHEY and CDR2 is SMNVEV (reference sequence). The length of the CDR3 is 13 residues. In DNA, the CDR3 is TGTGTCAGCCGGGGACTGTCCTCCTACGAGCAGTACTTC. This sequence encodes CVSRGLSSYEQYF.